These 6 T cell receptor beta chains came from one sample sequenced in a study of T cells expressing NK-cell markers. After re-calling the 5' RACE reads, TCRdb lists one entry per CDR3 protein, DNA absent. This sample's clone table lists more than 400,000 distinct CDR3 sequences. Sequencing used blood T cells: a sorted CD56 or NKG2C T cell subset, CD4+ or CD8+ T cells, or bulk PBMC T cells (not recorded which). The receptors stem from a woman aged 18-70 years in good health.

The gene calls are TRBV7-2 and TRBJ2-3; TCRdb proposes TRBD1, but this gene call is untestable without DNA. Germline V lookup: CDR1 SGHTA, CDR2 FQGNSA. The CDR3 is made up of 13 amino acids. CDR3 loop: CASSPGRADTQYF.

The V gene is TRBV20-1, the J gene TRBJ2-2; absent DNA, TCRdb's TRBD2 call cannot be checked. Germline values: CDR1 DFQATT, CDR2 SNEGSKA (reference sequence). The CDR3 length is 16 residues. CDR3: CSARVSGRVDTGELFF.

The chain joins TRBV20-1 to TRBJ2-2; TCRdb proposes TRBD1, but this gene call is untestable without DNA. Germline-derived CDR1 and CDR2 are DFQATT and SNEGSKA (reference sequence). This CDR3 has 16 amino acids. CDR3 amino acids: CSAIMTGTGGSGELFF.

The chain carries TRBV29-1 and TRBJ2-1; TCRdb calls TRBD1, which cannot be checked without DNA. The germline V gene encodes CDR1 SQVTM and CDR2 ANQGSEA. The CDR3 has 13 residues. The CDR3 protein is CSAGQDNYNEQFF.

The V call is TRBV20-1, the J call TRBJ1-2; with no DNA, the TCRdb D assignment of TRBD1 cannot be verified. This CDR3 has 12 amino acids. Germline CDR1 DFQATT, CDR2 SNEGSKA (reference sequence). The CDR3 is CSANDRGKGYTF.

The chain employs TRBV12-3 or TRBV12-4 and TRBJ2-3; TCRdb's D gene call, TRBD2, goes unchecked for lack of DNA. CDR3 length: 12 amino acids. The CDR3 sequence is CASGLITDTQYF.